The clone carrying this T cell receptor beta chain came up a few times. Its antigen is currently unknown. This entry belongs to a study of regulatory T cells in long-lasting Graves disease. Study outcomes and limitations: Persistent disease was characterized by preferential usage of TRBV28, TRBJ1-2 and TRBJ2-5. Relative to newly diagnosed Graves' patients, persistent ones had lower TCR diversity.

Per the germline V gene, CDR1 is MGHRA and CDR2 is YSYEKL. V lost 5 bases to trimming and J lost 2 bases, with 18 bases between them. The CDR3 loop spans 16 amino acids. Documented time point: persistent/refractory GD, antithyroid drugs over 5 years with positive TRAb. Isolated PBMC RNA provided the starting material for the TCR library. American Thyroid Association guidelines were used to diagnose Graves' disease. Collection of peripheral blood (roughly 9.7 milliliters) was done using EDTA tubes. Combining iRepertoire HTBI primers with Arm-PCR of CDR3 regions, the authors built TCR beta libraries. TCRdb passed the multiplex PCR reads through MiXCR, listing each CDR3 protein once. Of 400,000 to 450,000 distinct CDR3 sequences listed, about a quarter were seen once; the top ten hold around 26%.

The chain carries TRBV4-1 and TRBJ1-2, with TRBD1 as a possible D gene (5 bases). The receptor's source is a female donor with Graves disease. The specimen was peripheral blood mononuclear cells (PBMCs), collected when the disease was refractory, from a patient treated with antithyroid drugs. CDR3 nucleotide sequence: TGCGCCAGCAGCTACGGGGCGACAGCTACAAACTATGGCTACACCTTC. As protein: CASSYGATATNYGYTF.